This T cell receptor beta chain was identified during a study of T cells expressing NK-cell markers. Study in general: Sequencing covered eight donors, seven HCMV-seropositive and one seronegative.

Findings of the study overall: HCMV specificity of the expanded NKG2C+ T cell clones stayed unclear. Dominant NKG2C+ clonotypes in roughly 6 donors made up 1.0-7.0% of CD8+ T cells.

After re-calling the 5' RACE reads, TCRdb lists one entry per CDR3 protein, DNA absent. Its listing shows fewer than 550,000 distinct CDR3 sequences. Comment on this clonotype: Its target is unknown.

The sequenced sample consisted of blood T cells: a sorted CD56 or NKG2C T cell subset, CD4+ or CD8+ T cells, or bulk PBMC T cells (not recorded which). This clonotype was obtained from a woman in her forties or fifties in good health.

The CDR3 here is CASSQGLAGRPDYEQYF. The V and J genes are TRBV6-5 and TRBJ2-7; TCRdb reports TRBD2, a call that lacks DNA to check it against. The CDR3 is made up of 17 amino acids. CDR1 is MNHEY, CDR2 SVGAGI, per germline.